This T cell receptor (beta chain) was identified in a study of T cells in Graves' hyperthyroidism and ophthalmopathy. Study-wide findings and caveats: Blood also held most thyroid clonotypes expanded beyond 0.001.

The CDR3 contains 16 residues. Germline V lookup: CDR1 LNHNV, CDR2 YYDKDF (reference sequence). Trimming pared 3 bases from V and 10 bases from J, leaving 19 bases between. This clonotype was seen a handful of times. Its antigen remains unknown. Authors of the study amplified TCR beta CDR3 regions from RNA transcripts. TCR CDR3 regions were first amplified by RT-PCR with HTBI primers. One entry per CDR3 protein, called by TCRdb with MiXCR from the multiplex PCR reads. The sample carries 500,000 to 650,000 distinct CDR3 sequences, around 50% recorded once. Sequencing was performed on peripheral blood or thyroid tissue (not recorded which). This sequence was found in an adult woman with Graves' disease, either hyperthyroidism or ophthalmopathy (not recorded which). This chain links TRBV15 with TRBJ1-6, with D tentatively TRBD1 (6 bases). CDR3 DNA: TGTGCCACCAGCAGTACCACAGGGACTTTAGGATCACCCCTCCACTTT. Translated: CATSSTTGTLGSPLHF.